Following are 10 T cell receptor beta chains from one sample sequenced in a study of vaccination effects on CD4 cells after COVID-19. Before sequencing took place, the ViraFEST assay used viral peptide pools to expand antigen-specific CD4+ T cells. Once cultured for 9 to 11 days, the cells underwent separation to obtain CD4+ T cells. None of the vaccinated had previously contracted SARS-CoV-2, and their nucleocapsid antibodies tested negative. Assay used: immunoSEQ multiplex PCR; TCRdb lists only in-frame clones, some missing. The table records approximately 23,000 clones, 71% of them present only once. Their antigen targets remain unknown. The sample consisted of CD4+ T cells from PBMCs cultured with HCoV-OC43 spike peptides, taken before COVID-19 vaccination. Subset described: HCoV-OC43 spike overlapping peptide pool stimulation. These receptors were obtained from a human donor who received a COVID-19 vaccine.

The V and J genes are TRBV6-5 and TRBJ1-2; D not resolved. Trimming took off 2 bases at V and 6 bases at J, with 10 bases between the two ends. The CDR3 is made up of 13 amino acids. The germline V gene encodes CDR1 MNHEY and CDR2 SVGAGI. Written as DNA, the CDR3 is TGTGCCAGCAGTTACCGGACTTCCAATGGCTACACCTTC. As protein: CASSYRTSNGYTF.

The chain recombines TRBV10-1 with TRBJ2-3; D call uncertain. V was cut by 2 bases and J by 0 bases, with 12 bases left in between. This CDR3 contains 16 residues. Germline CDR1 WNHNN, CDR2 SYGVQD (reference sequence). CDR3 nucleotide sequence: TGCGCCAGCAGTGAGGGGTCAGAGAGGAGCACAGATACGCAGTATTTT. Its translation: CASSEGSERSTDTQYF.

As DNA, the CDR3 is TGTGCCAGCACCCTCGACGGATACTCCTACAATGAGCAGTTCTTC. Encoded protein: CASTLDGYSYNEQFF. The gene calls are TRBV5-8 and TRBJ2-1; D unresolved. CDR1 SGHTS and CDR2 YDEGEE come from the germline V gene. V lost 6 bases, J lost 0 bases, and 13 bases lay in between. There are 15 residues in the CDR3.

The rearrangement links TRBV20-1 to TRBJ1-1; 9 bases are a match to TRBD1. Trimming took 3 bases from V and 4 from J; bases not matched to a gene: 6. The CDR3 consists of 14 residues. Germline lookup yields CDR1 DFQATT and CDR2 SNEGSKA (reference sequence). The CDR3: CSASGTGMVTEAFF. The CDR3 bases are TGCAGTGCTAGTGGGACAGGGATGGTCACTGAAGCTTTCTTT.

The CDR3 DNA reads as TGCGCCAGCAGCCTCTCGGGACAGGGGCCTAATTCACCCCTCCACTTT. Residues: CASSLSGQGPNSPLHF. The rearrangement uses TRBV4-1 and TRBJ1-6; 10 bases agree with TRBD1. CDR3 length equals 16 residues. Germline CDR1 is MGHRA and CDR2 is YSYEKL. J lost 6 bases, V lost 4 bases, and 6 bases had no gene match.

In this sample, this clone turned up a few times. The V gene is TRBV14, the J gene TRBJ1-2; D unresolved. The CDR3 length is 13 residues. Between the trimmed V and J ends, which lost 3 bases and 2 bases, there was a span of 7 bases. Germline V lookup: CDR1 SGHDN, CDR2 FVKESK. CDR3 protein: CASSQSRNYGYTF. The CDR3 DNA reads TGTGCCAGCAGCCAGTCCAGGAACTATGGCTACACCTTC.

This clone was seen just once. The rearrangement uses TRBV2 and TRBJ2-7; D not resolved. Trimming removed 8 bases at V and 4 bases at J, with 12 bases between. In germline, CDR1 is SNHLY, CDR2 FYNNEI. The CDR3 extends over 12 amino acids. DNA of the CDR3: TGTGCCAGCGGGTACACACCGTACGAGCAGTACTTC. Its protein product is CASGYTPYEQYF.

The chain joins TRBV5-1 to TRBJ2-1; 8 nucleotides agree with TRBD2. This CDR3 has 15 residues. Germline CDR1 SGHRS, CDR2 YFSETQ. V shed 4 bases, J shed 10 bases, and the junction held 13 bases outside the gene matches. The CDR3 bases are TGCGCCAGCAGCCCGGGGACTAGTCGTTCGTTAGAGCAGTTCTTC. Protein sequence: CASSPGTSRSLEQFF.

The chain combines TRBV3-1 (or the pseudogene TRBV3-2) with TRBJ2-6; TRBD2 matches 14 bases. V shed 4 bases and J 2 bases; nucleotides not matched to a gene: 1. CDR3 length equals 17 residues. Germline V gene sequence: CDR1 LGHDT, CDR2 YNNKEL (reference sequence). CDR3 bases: TGTGCCAGCAGCCCGGGACTAGCGGGAGCTGGGGCCAACGTCCTGACTTTC. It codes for CASSPGLAGAGANVLTF.

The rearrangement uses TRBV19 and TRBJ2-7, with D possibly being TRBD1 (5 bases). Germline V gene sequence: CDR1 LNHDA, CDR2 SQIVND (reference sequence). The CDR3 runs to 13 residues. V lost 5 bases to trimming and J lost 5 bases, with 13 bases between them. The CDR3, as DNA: TGTGCCAGTAGTCTACCACCCAGGGACGAGCAGTACTTC. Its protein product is CASSLPPRDEQYF. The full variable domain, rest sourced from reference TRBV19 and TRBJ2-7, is DGGITQSPKYLFRKEGQNVTLSCEQNLNHDAMYWYRQDPGQGLRLIYYSQIVNDFQKGDIAEGYSVSREKKESFPLTVTSAQKNPTAFYLCASSLPPRDEQYFGPGTRLTVT.